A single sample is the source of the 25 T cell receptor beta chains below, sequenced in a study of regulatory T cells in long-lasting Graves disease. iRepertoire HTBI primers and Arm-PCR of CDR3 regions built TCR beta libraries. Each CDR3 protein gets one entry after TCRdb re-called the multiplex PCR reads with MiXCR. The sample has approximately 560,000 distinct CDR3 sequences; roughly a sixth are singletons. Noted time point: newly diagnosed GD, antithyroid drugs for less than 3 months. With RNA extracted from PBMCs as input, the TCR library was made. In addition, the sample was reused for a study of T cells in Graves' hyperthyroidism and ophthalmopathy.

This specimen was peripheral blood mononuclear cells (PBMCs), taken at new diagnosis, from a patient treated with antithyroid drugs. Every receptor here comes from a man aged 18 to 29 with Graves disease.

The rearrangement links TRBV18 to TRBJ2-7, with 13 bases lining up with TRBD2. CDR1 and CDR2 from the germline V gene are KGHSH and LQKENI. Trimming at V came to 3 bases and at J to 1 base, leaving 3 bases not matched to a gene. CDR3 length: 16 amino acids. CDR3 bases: TGTGCCAGCTCACCGCAGACTAGCGGGAGGTCCTACGAGCAGTACTTC. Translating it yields CASSPQTSGRSYEQYF.

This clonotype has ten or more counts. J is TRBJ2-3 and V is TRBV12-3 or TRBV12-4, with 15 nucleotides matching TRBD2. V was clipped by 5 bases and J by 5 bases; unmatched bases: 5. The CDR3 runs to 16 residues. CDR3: CASSAGLAGGVDTQYF. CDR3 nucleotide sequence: TGTGCCAGCAGTGCAGGACTAGCGGGAGGGGTAGATACGCAGTATTTT.

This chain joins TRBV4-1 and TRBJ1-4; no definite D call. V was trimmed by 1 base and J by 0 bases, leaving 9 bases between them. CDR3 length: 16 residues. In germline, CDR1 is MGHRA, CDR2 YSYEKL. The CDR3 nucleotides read TGCGCCAGCAGCCAAGGATCTTACACAACTAATGAAAAACTGTTTTTT. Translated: CASSQGSYTTNEKLFF.

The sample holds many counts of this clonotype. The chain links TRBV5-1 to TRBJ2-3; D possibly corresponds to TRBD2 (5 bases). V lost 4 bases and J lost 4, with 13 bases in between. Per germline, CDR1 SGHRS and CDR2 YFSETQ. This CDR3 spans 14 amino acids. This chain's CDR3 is CASSGPGSSDTQYF. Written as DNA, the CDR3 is TGCGCCAGCAGCGGTCCGGGATCGTCAGATACGCAGTATTTT.

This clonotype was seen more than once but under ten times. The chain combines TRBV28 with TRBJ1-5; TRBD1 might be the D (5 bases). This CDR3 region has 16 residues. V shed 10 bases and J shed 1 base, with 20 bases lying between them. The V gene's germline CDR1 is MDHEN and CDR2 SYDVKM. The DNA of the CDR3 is TGTGCCACAGGAGCAGGGTCGATGAGCAGCAATCAGCCCCAGCATTTT. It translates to CATGAGSMSSNQPQHF.

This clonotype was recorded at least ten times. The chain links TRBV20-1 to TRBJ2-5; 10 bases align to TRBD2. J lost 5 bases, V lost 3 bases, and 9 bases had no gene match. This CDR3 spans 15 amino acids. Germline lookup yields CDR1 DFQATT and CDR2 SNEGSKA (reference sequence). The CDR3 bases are TGCAGTGCTAGTAACCTAGCGGGAGTTCAGGAGACCCAGTACTTC. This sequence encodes CSASNLAGVQETQYF.

The CDR3 DNA reads TGTGCCTGGAGTGTTGGGTCTCCGCCCTACACCGGGGAGCTGTTTTTT. This translates into CAWSVGSPPYTGELFF. The chain employs TRBV30 and TRBJ2-2, with unresolved D. The CDR3 is 16 residues long. Trimming removed 0 bases from V and 3 bases from J, with 14 bases in between. The germline V gene encodes CDR1 GTSNPN and CDR2 SVGIG (reference sequence).

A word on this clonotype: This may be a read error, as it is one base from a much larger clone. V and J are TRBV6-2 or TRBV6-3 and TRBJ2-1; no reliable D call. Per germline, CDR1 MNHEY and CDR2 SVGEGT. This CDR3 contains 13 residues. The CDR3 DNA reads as TGTGTCAGCAGCCGTCCTCGCGGAAATGAGCAGTTCTTC. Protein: CVSSRPRGNEQFF.

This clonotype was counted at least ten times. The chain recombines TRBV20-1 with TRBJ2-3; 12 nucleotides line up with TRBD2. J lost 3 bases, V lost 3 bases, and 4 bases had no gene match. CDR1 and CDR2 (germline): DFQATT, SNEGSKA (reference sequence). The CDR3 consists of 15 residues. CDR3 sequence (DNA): TGCAGTGCTAGCCAGACTAGCGGGAGTACAGATACGCAGTATTTT. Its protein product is CSASQTSGSTDTQYF.

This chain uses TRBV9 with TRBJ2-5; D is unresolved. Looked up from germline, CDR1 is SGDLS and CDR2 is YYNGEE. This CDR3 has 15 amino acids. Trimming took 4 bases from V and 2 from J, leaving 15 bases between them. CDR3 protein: CASSPQWEGQETQYF. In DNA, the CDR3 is TGTGCCAGCAGCCCCCAGTGGGAAGGGCAAGAGACCCAGTACTTC.

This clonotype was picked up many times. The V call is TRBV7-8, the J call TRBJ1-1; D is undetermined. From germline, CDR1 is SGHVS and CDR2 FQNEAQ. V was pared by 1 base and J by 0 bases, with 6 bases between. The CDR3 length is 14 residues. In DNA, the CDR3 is TGTGCCAGCAGCTTAGGTAAAGTGAACACTGAAGCTTTCTTT. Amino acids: CASSLGKVNTEAFF. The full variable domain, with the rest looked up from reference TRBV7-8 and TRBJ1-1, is GAGVSQSPRYKVAKRGQDVALRCDPISGHVSLFWYQQALGQGPEFLTYFQNEAQLDKSGLPSDRFFAERPEGSVSTLKIQRTQQEDSAVYLCASSLGKVNTEAFFGQGTRLTVV.

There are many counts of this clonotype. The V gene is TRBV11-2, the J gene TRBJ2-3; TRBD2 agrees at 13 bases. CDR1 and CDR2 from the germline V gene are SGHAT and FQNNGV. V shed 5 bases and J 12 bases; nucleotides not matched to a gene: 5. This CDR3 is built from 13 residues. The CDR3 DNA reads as TGTGCCAGCAGCATAGGGACTAGCGGGAACCAGTATTTT. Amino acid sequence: CASSIGTSGNQYF.

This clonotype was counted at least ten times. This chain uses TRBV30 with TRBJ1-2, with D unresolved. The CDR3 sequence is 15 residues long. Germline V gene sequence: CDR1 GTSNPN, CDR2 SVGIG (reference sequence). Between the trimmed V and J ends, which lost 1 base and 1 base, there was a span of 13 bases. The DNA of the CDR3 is TGTGCCTGGAGTGCCCCACGGATTTTTAACTATGGCTACACCTTC. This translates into CAWSAPRIFNYGYTF.

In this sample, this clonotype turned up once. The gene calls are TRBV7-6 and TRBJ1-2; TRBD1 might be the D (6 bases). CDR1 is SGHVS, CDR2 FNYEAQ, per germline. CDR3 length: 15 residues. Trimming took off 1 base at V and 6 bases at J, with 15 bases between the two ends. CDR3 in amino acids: CASSLGGSPGDGYTF. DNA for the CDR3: TGTGCCAGCAGCTTAGGGGGGAGTCCAGGGGATGGCTACACCTTC.

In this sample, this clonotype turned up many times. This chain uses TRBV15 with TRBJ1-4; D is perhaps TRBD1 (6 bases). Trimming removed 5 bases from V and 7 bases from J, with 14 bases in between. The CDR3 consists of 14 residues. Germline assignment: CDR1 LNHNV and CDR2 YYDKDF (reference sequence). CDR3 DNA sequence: TGTGCCACCAGCGGGCCAGGGGTTGGTGAAAAACTGTTTTTT. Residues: CATSGPGVGEKLFF.

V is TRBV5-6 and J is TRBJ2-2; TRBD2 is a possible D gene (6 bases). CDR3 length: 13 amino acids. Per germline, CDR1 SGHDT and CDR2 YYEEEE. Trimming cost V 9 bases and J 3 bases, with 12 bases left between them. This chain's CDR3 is CAIRDSYTGELFF. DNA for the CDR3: TGTGCCATCCGGGACTCATACACCGGGGAGCTGTTTTTT.

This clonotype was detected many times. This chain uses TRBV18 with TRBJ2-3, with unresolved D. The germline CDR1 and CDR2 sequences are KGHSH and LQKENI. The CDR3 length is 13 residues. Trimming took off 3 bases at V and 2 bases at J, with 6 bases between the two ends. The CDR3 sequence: CASSPMATDTQYF. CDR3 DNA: TGTGCCAGCTCACCCATGGCCACAGATACGCAGTATTTT. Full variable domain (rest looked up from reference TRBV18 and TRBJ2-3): NAGVMQNPRHLVRRRGQEARLRCSPMKGHSHVYWYRQLPEEGLKFMVYLQKENIIDESGMPKERFSAEFPKEGPSILRIQQVVRGDSAAYFCASSPMATDTQYFGPGTRLTVL.

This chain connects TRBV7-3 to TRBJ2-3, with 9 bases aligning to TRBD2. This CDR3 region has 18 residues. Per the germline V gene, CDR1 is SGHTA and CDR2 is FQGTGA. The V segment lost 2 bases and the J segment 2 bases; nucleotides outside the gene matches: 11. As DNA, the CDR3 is TGTGCCAGCAGCTTAGGAAGGGCGGGAGGGCCCTCCACAGATACGCAGTATTTT. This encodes CASSLGRAGGPSTDTQYF.

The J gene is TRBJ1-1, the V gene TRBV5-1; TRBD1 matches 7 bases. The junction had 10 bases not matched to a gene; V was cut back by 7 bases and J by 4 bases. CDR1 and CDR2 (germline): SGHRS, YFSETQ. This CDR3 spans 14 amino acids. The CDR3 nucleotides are TGCGCCAGCCGAACTTACAGGGGTCCCACTGAAGCTTTCTTT. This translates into CASRTYRGPTEAFF.

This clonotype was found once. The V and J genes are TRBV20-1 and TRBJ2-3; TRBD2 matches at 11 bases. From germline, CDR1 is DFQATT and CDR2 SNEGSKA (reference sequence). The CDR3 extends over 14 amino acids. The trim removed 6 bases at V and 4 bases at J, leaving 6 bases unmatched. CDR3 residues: CSALAGGSPDTQYF. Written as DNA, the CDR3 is TGCAGTGCGCTAGCGGGAGGTTCACCAGATACGCAGTATTTT.

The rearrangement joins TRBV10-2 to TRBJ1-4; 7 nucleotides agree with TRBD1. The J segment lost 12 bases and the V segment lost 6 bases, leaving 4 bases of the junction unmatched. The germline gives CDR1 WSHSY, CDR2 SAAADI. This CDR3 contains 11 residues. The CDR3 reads CASRLDRELFF. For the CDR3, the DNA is TGCGCCAGCAGGCTTGACAGGGAACTGTTTTTT.

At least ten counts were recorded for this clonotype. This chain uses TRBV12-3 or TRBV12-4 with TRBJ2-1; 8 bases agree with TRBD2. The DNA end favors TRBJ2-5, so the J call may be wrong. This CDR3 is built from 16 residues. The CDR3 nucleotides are TGTGCCAGCAGATCTTTCGGAAGCGGGAGCGGAGAGACCCAGTACTTC. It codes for CASRSFGSGSGETQYF.

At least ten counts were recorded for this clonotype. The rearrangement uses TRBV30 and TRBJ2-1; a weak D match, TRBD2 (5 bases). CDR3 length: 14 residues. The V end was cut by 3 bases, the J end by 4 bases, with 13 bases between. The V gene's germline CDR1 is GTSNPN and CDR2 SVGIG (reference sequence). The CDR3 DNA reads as TGTGCCTGGAGGCCGGACTCGGTATACAATGAGCAGTTCTTC. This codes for CAWRPDSVYNEQFF.

The CDR3: CASSASAQGNYGYTF. The CDR3 nucleotides are TGTGCCAGCAGCGCGTCCGCACAGGGGAACTATGGCTACACCTTC. The chain recombines TRBV9 with TRBJ1-2; 7 bases are shared with TRBD1. From germline, CDR1 is SGDLS and CDR2 YYNGEE. CDR3 length: 15 residues. The V segment lost 3 bases and the J segment 2 bases; nucleotides outside the gene matches: 7.

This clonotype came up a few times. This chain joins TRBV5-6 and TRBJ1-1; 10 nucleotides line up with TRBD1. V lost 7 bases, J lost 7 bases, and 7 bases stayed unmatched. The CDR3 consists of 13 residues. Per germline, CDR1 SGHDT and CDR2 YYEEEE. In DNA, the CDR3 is TGTGCCAGCCGGGGACAGGGGACAGGTGAAGCTTTCTTT. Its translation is CASRGQGTGEAFF.